This TCR beta chain emerged from a study of siplizumab effects on memory and regulatory T cells. Whole-study results and caveats: A small minority of alloreactive clones were mapped to unstimulated subsets.

It was about 10^5 TCR templates that were assayed per sample. The table came from immunoSEQ multiplex PCR; TCRdb's copy has only in-frame clones and leaves some out. Of about 56,000 clones in the sample, just over 95% are singletons; the top ten hold approximately 0.99%. The CDR3 covers 11 residues. Germline values: CDR1 SQVTM, CDR2 ANQGSEA. The J segment lost 7 bases and the V segment lost 6 bases, leaving 1 base of the junction unmatched. Comments on this clone: Its matching antigen is unknown.

This sequence joins TRBV29-1 and TRBJ1-2; 11 bases line up with TRBD1. The TCR was taken from a human donor in good health. The sequenced material came from naive CD8+ T cells sorted from blood. In DNA, the CDR3 is TGCAGCGTCGGACAGGGGGCTGGCTACACCTTC. This translates into CSVGQGAGYTF. The variable domain in full, with the rest retrieved from reference TRBV29-1 and TRBJ1-2, is SAVISQKPSRDICQRGTSLTIQCQVDSQVTMMFWYRQQPGQSLTLIATANQGSEATYESGFVIDKFPISRPNLTFSTLTVSNMSPEDSSIYLCSVGQGAGYTFGSGTRLTVV.